This TCR beta chain was observed in a study of memory CD4+ T cells and cytomegalovirus serostatus. Study at large: Of the healthy Belgian adults, nine or ten were CMV seropositive and 20 to 30 seronegative.

Original data processing: After removing out-of-frame reads, 2,204,828 distinct TCRbeta sequences remained. Assay: immunoSEQ multiplex PCR; the TCRdb copy retains only in-frame clones and omits some. The V and J calls and clone size are taken from that table; D and trimming were inferred from the DNA. The sample holds approximately 60,000 clones, about 81% seen once. Germline CDR1 and CDR2: MNHEY and SMNVEV (reference sequence). V was pared by 4 bases and J by 5 bases, with 2 bases of the junction left unmatched. This CDR3 is 16 amino acids long. Notes on this clone: Its antigen remains unknown.

Single viable CD3+CD4+CD8-CD45RO+ cells were sorted as the memory CD4+ T cells. CD4+ T cells were isolated by positive magnetic selection. Whole-study results and caveats: Repertoires predicted CMV serostatus with median bootstrapped AUC of approximately 0.94.

Specimen: memory CD4+ T cells from blood. This TCR was sampled from an adult in good health and CMV-seronegative. The V call is TRBV27, the J call TRBJ2-2, with 15 bases aligning to TRBD2. The DNA of the CDR3 is TGTGCCAGCAGTTGGACTAGCGGGAGGGCTACCGGGGAGCTGTTTTTT. The encoded protein is CASSWTSGRATGELFF.